This T cell receptor (beta chain) was recovered during a study of blood T cells in healthy people across ages. Study outcomes and limitations: Naive T cell percentage by flow cytometry tracked strongly with beta diversity. Diversity of TCR beta per million T cells declined in a roughly linear way with age.

Of note for this clonotype: The antigen is unknown.

V lost 6 bases, J lost 5 bases, and 16 bases lay in between. Germline V gene data show CDR1 as DFQATT and CDR2 as SNEGSKA (reference sequence). This CDR3 is built from 13 residues. Together with a sample-barcoded 5' primer, a J-beta primer mix was included in a second PCR lasting about 7 to 11 cycles. MiXCR, applied by TCRdb to the 5' RACE reads, yields one record per CDR3 protein. The table shows about 1 million distinct CDR3 sequences, with 40% to 50% occurring only once. This TCR was recovered from a woman aged 60 to 75 in good health. The sequencing sample was made of blood. This chain connects TRBV20-1 to TRBJ2-5; D is possibly TRBD1 (6 bases). CDR3 protein: CSATLGHSETQYF. DNA of the CDR3: TGCAGTGCGACTCTGGGACATTCGGAGACCCAGTACTTC.